Reported below is one TCR beta chain. These data originate in a study of blood T cell repertoires in COVID-19. In the study overall: Spain, Italy and the United States supplied samples that represented acute and convalescent COVID-19. Sources were T cells, B-cell-depleted T cells, or PBMCs; the material itself was cDNA or gDNA.

In the original workflow: By means of reference gene primer amplification, nucleated cell counts were estimated. Data came from immunoSEQ multiplex PCR; TCRdb stores just in-frame clones and leaves some out. The DNA was the basis for D and trimming; V, J and clone size are from that table. The sample records about 98,000 clones, about 91% being singletons. V was shortened by 7 bases and J by 4 bases, with 16 bases between the two germline ends. Germline V gene sequence: CDR1 MNHEY, CDR2 SVGAGI. The CDR3 contains 14 residues. The receptor was isolated from a young man with acute or convalescent COVID-19. The genes are TRBV6-5 and TRBJ1-1; D possibly corresponds to TRBD1 (6 bases). Input material: peripheral blood. CDR3 DNA sequence: TGTGCCAGCACAGAGTACCCCAGGGGCACTGAAGCTTTCTTT. Translation gives CASTEYPRGTEAFF.